This T cell receptor (beta chain) originates from a study of blood T cell repertoires in COVID-19. Across the whole study: Sources were T cells, B-cell-depleted T cells, or PBMCs; the material itself was cDNA or gDNA.

Cohort 3 recovery required two negative PCRs, clearance, or symptom resolution. The V segment lost 2 bases and the J segment 3 bases; nucleotides outside the gene matches: 1. CDR1 is MNHEY and CDR2 is SMNVEV in the germline V gene (reference sequence). The CDR3 runs 15 residues. In the original workflow: Nucleated cell number was recorded as an estimate derived from reference gene primer amplification. The data were produced by immunoSEQ multiplex PCR, yet TCRdb's version contains in-frame clones alone and is incomplete. That table is the source of V, J and clone size, and D and trimming were worked out from the DNA. The sample carries under 200,000 clones, approximately 77% recorded once.

This sequence was found in a man in his sixties who had recovered from COVID-19. Sequencing was carried out using PBMCs or T cells enriched from blood (not recorded which). The rearrangement links TRBV27 to TRBJ2-7; 13 bases fit TRBD2. The CDR3 spells CASSLGLAGVYEQYF. CDR3 DNA: TGTGCCAGCAGTTTAGGACTAGCGGGAGTCTACGAGCAGTACTTC.